This TCR beta chain came from a study of shared clonotypes between healthy human individuals. Genomic DNA of each subset was evenly split across several immunoSEQ plates. Study processing details: With immunoSEQ giving junction-only sequences and no quality scores, filtering differed. Assay used: immunoSEQ multiplex PCR; TCRdb lists only in-frame clones, some missing. V, J and clone size are taken as reported in that table, and D and trimming were inferred from the DNA itself. The table lists approximately 650,000 clones, 95% to 96% of them singletons. J lost 0 bases, V lost 0 bases, and 1 base had no gene match. CDR1 is SGHDT and CDR2 is YYEEEE in the germline V gene. This CDR3 contains 15 residues. Naive CD8 populations comprised CD45RO-negative cells positively selected for CCR7, excluding terminally differentiated effector memory CD45RA+ cells.

Specimen: naive CD8+ T cells sorted from blood. This sequence was found in a woman in her 30s in good health. The chain recombines TRBV5-6 with TRBJ1-1; 8 bases fit TRBD1. This CDR3 is CASSLGDRMNTEAFF. CDR3 in DNA: TGTGCCAGCAGCTTGGGGGACAGGATGAACACTGAAGCTTTCTTT.